This TCR beta chain emerged from a study of T cell responses to AZD1222 COVID-19 vaccine. Looking at the study overall: Doses given second, at about 4 or about 12 weeks, were pooled. Whole-study findings and limits: Donors were largely white British and mainly female; clonal diversity was possibly underestimated. Of the AZD1222 recipients, only 5 to 7 were seropositive at baseline. Elevations in Spike-specific TCR breadth and depth followed administration of two AZD1222 doses.

Per the germline V gene, CDR1 is MNHNY and CDR2 is SVGAGI (reference sequence). This CDR3 contains 13 residues. V lost 6 bases, J lost 9 bases, and 15 bases lay in between. Sequenced by immunoSEQ multiplex PCR; TCRdb stores in-frame clones only, minus some. Of approximately 140,000 clones listed, just over 90% are singletons. Regarding this clone: Its antigen is not identified.

The chain carries TRBV6-6 and TRBJ2-4, with D unclear. The sequenced sample was peripheral blood, obtained on day 0 of AZD1222 vaccination. The TCR sequence derives from an adult in good health. CDR3 sequence reads: CASRPSEDGIQYF. Written as DNA, the CDR3 is TGTGCCAGCAGACCCTCCGAGGATGGCATTCAGTACTTC.